This is a list of T cell receptor beta chains from one sample in a study of blood T cells in healthy people across ages. TCRdb re-called the 5' RACE reads through MiXCR, storing one row per CDR3 protein. In the table there are hundreds of thousands of distinct CDR3 sequences, about 28% of which are singletons. The sample taken for sequencing was blood. The receptors originated from an elderly woman in good health. Each CDR3 is given with its conserved first and last residue. D genes are given only for firm matches. Where a row states a size, it is once, few, many or the class of an expanded clone; other rows omit it.

J: TRBJ1-5; V: TRBV6-1; D: -; size: -; CDR3: CASSESRGQPQHF; DNA: TGTGCCAGCAGTGAATCGAGGGGTCAGCCCCAGCATTTT
J: TRBJ1-1; V: TRBV5-5; D: -; size: few; CDR3: CASGPPPSLNTEAFF; DNA: TGTGCCAGCGGACCGCCCCCCTCTCTGAACACTGAAGCTTTCTTT
J: TRBJ2-1; V: TRBV7-2; D: TRBD2; size: many; CDR3: CASSMDSGGGSYNEQFF; DNA: TGTGCCAGCAGCATGGACAGCGGGGGAGGTTCCTACAATGAGCAGTTCTTC
J: TRBJ2-7; V: TRBV20-1; D: TRBD1; size: -; CDR3: CSARDSAYTEQYF; DNA: TGCAGTGCCCGGGACAGTGCCTACACTGAGCAGTACTTC
J: TRBJ2-3; V: TRBV10-3; D: -; size: -; CDR3: CAISGDPDTQYF; DNA: TGTGCCATCAGTGGGGACCCAGATACGCAGTATTTT
J: TRBJ1-2; V: TRBV2; D: -; size: -; CDR3: CASMRGEDYGYTF; DNA: TGTGCCAGCATGCGGGGAGAGGACTATGGCTACACCTTC
J: TRBJ1-1; V: TRBV29-1; D: -; size: few; CDR3: CSVEVGSGTEAFF; DNA: TGCAGCGTTGAAGTAGGGTCCGGCACTGAAGCTTTCTTT
J: TRBJ2-5; V: TRBV20-1; D: TRBD2; size: many; CDR3: CSARDPGTSGRLETQYF; DNA: TGCAGTGCTAGAGATCCGGGGACTAGCGGACGATTAGAGACCCAGTACTTC
J: TRBJ2-1; V: TRBV3-1; D: TRBD1; size: many; CDR3: CASSRRFPGQGDIAYNEQFF; DNA: TGTGCCAGCAGCCGCAGATTCCCGGGACAGGGGGACATAGCCTACAATGAGCAGTTCTTC
J: TRBJ1-2; V: TRBV5-8; D: TRBD1; size: -; CDR3: CASRQTGASYGYTF; DNA: TGTGCCAGCAGACAGACAGGGGCGTCCTATGGCTACACCTTC
J: TRBJ1-6; V: TRBV5-5; D: TRBD1; size: -; CDR3: CASSLVGTGNNSPLHF; DNA: TGTGCCAGCAGCTTAGTTGGGACAGGGAACAATTCACCCCTCCACTTT
J: TRBJ1-2; V: TRBV6-1; D: TRBD1; size: once; CDR3: CASRPQGALNYGYTF; DNA: TGTGCCAGCAGGCCCCAGGGGGCCCTGAACTATGGCTACACCTTC
J: TRBJ2-1; V: TRBV6-1; D: -; size: many; CDR3: CASSEVPPPSYNEQFF; DNA: TGTGCCAGCAGTGAGGTCCCCCCTCCCTCCTACAATGAGCAGTTCTTC
J: TRBJ2-5; V: TRBV20-1; D: -; size: -; CDR3: CSARDARNREETQYF; DNA: TGCAGTGCTAGAGATGCCCGGAACCGGGAAGAGACCCAGTACTTC
J: TRBJ2-4; V: TRBV6-2/TRBV6-3; D: -; size: many; CDR3: CASSYEGRAKNIQYF; DNA: TGTGCCAGCAGTTATGAGGGAAGGGCCAAAAACATTCAGTACTTC
J: TRBJ2-3; V: TRBV10-2; D: -; size: many; CDR3: CASRETDTDTQYF; DNA: TGCGCCAGCAGGGAGACCGATACAGATACGCAGTATTTT
J: TRBJ2-7; V: TRBV5-1; D: TRBD2; size: -; CDR3: CASSNSGGNEQYF; DNA: TGCGCCAGCAGTAATAGCGGGGGTAACGAGCAGTACTTC
J: TRBJ2-1; V: TRBV2; D: TRBD2; size: few; CDR3: CASSEVISSGLAGELYNEQFF; DNA: TGTGCCAGCAGTGAAGTAATTAGTAGCGGACTAGCGGGGGAGCTCTACAATGAGCAGTTCTTC
J: TRBJ1-5; V: TRBV10-2; D: TRBD1; size: -; CDR3: CATRTGGNQPQHF; DNA: TGCGCCACCCGGACAGGTGGCAATCAGCCCCAGCATTTT
J: TRBJ1-4; V: TRBV20-1; D: TRBD1; size: many; CDR3: CSAVGQGATNEKLFF; DNA: TGCAGTGCCGTCGGACAGGGGGCAACTAATGAAAAACTGTTTTTT
J: TRBJ1-2; V: TRBV12-3/TRBV12-4; D: -; size: many; CDR3: CASRGAGGGYTF; DNA: TGTGCCAGCCGTGGGGCCGGGGGAGGCTACACCTTC
J: TRBJ2-3; V: TRBV12-3/TRBV12-4; D: -; size: -; CDR3: CASTSWARASTDTQYF; DNA: TGTGCCAGCACTTCTTGGGCCCGGGCGAGCACAGATACGCAGTATTTC
J: TRBJ2-7; V: TRBV20-1; D: -; size: -; CDR3: CSARETVQYF; DNA: TGCAGTGCTAGAGAGACGGTCCAGTACTTC
J: TRBJ2-6; V: TRBV7-9; D: -; size: -; CDR3: CASSLGRGNSGANVLTF; DNA: TGTGCCAGCAGCTTGGGCCGGGGGAACTCTGGGGCCAACGTCCTGACTTTC
J: TRBJ2-3; V: TRBV20-1; D: TRBD2; size: -; CDR3: CSARMLAGTDTQYF; DNA: TGCAGTGCTAGAATGCTAGCGGGCACAGATACGCAGTATTTT
J: TRBJ2-7; V: TRBV20-1; D: TRBD2; size: -; CDR3: CSAETGLAGVYEQYF; DNA: TGCAGTGCCGAGACGGGACTAGCGGGGGTCTACGAGCAGTACTTC
J: TRBJ2-5; V: TRBV5-1; D: -; size: many; CDR3: CASNRPGGAGETQYF; DNA: TGCGCCAGCAACAGGCCAGGGGGGGCGGGAGAGACCCAGTACTTC
J: TRBJ2-7; V: TRBV6-6; D: -; size: many; CDR3: CASSPEKATGNVYEQYF; DNA: TGTGCCAGCAGTCCCGAAAAAGCAACAGGGAACGTCTACGAGCAGTACTTC
J: TRBJ1-5; V: TRBV6-6; D: -; size: few; CDR3: CASSYLGNQPQHF; DNA: TGTGCCAGCAGTTACTTAGGGAATCAGCCCCAGCATTTT
J: TRBJ1-1; V: TRBV3-1; D: TRBD1; size: -; CDR3: CASSQGRGGGRDTEAFF; DNA: TGTGCCAGCAGCCAAGGGCGAGGAGGGGGCAGGGACACTGAAGCTTTCTTT
J: TRBJ1-6; V: TRBV28; D: -; size: -; CDR3: CASSFPGRTNSPLHF; DNA: TGTGCCAGCAGTTTCCCGGGGAGGACAAATTCACCCCTCCACTTT
J: TRBJ2-6; V: TRBV5-1; D: -; size: many; CDR3: CASSFLNSGANVLTF; DNA: TGCGCCAGCAGCTTCCTGAACTCTGGGGCCAACGTCCTGACTTTC
J: TRBJ2-5; V: TRBV18; D: TRBD1; size: many; CDR3: CASSRGQGQETQYF; DNA: TGTGCCAGCTCACGGGGACAGGGGCAAGAGACCCAGTACTTC
J: TRBJ1-4; V: TRBV4-1; D: TRBD1; size: -; CDR3: CASSQGRTGEDNEKLFF; DNA: TGCGCCAGCAGCCAAGGGCGCACAGGGGAGGATAATGAAAAACTGTTTTTT
J: TRBJ2-5; V: TRBV5-1; D: -; size: many; CDR3: CASSTGTLQETQYF; DNA: TGCGCCAGCAGCACCGGGACCCTTCAAGAGACCCAGTACTTC
J: TRBJ2-1; V: TRBV5-1; D: -; size: many; CDR3: CASSSSLSNEQFF; DNA: TGCGCCAGCAGCTCCTCGCTCTCCAATGAGCAGTTCTTC
J: TRBJ2-1; V: TRBV20-1; D: -; size: many; CDR3: CSARHGSNEQFF; DNA: TGCAGTGCTAGACACGGGAGCAATGAGCAGTTCTTC
J: TRBJ2-1; V: TRBV9; D: TRBD1; size: many; CDR3: CASSVGTGTGQFF; DNA: TGTGCCAGCAGCGTTGGGACAGGGACTGGGCAGTTCTTC
J: TRBJ2-1; V: TRBV12-3/TRBV12-4; D: -; size: -; CDR3: CASREAGAPETQFF; DNA: TGTGCCAGCAGAGAGGCCGGCGCCCCTGAGACCCAGTTCTTC